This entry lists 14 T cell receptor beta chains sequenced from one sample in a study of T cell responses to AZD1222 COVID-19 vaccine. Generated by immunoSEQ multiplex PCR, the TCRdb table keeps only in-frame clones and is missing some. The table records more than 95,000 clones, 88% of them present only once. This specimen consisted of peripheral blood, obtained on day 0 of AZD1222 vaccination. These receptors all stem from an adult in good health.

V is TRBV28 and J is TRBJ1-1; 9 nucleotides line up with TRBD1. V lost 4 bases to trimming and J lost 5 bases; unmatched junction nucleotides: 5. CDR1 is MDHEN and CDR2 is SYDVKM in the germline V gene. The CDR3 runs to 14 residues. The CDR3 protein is CASSSGQGGTEAFF. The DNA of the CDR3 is TGTGCCAGCAGTTCGGGACAGGGTGGAACTGAAGCTTTCTTT.

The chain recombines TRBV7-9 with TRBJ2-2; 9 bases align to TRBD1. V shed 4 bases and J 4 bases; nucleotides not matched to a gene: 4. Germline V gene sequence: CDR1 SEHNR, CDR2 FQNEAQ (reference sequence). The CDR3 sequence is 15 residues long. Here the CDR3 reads CASSSQGALTGELFF. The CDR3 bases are TGTGCCAGCAGCTCACAGGGGGCGCTCACCGGGGAGCTGTTTTTT. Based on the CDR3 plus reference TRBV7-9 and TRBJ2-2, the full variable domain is DTGVSQNPRHKITKRGQNVTFRCDPISEHNRLYWYRQTLGQGPEFLTYFQNEAQLEKSRLLSDRFSAERPKGSFSTLEIQRTEQGDSAMYLCASSSQGALTGELFFGEGSRLTVL.

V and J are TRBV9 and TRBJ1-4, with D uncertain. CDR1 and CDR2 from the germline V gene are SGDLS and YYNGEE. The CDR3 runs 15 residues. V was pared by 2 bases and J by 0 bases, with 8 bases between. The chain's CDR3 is CASSVGPATNEKLFF. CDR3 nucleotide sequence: TGTGCCAGCAGCGTGGGTCCCGCAACTAATGAAAAACTGTTTTTT.

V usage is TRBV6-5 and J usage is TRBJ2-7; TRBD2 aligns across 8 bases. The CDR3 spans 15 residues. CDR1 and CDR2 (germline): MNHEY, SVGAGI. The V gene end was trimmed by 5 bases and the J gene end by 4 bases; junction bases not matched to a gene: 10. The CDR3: CASSTPPAGGYEQYF. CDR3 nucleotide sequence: TGTGCCAGCAGTACCCCCCCCGCGGGGGGTTACGAGCAGTACTTC.

DNA for the CDR3: TGTGCCACCAGTGATTTCAGCAGGCCCACAGATACGCAGTATTTT. Residues: CATSDFSRPTDTQYF. This sequence joins TRBV24-1 and TRBJ2-3; no clear D gene. V dropped 1 base and J dropped 2 bases, with 9 bases sitting between them. The germline CDR1 and CDR2 sequences are KGHDR and SFDVKD. The CDR3 totals 15 residues.

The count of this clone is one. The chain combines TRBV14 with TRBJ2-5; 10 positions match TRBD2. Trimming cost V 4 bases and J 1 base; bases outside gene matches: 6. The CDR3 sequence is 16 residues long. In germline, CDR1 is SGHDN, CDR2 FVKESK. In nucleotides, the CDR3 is TGTGCCAGCAGCCCCCTAGGACTAGCGGCCCAAGAGACCCAGTACTTC. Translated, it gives CASSPLGLAAQETQYF. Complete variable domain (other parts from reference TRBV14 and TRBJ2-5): EAGVTQFPSHSVIEKGQTVTLRCDPISGHDNLYWYRRVMGKEIKFLLHFVKESKQDESGMPNNRFLAERTGGTYSTLKVQPAELEDSGVYFCASSPLGLAAQETQYFGPGTRLLVL.

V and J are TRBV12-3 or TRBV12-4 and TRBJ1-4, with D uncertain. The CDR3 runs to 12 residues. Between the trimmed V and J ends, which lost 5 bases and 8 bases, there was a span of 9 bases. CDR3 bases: TGTGCCAGCAGTCTGAGCCCCGAAAAACTGTTTTTT. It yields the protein CASSLSPEKLFF.

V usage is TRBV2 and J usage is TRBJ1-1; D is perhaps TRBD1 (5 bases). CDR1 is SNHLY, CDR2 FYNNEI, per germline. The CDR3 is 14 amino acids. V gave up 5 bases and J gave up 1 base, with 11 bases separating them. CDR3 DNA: TGTGCCAGCAGTTTTACAGGACCGAACACTGAAGCTTTCTTT. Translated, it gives CASSFTGPNTEAFF.

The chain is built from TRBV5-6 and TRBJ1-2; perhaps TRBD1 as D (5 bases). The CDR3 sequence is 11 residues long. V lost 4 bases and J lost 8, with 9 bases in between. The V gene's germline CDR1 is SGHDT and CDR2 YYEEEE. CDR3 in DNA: TGTGCCAGCAGCGACAGCTGGGGCTACACCTTC. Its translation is CASSDSWGYTF.

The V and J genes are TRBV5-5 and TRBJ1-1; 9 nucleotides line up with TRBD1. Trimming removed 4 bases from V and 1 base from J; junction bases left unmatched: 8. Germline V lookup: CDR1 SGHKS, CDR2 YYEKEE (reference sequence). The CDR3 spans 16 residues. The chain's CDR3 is CASSRGQGRENTEAFF. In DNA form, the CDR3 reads TGTGCCAGCAGCCGTGGACAGGGGAGGGAGAACACTGAAGCTTTCTTT.

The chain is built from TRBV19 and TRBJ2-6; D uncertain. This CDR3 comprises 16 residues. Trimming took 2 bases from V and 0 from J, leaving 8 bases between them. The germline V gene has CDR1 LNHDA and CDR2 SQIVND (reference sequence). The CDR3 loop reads CASSIKGSSGANVLTF. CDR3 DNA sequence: TGTGCCAGTAGTATAAAAGGCAGCTCTGGGGCCAACGTCCTGACTTTC.

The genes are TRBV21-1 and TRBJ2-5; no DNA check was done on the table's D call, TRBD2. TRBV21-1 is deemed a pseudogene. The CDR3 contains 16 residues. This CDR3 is CASSGRLAGLVETQYF. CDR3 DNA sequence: TGTGCCAGCAGCGGGAGGCTAGCGGGGCTTGTGGAGACCCAGTACTTC.

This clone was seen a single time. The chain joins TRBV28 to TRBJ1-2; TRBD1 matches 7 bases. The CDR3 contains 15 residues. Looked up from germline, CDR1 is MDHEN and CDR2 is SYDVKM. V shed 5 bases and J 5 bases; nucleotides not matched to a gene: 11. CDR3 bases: TGTGCCAGCAGTAGGCAACACAGGGGTCGGTATGGCTACACCTTC. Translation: CASSRQHRGRYGYTF.

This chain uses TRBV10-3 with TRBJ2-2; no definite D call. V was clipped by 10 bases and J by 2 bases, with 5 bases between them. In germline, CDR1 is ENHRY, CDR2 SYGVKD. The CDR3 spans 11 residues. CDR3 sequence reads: CATDNTGELFF. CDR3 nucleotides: TGTGCCACCGATAACACCGGGGAGCTGTTTTTT.